This TCR beta chain was sequenced in a study of cytomegalovirus exposure and HLA in healthy donors. Study at large: Early released data comprised around 80 million unique TCRs from HLA-typed donors.

V was pared by 4 bases and J by 4 bases, with 4 bases of the junction left unmatched. The germline V gene encodes CDR1 SGHRS and CDR2 YFSETQ. The CDR3 sequence is 15 residues long. Study-wide findings and caveats: As a later analysis showed, several of the most significant clusters appeared to be linked to common viral pathogens.

Each donor was nominally healthy when sampled (though unrecorded immune exposures were likely). This PCR relied on a set of 60 Vbeta primers and 13 Jbeta primers. The assay was immunoSEQ multiplex PCR, and TCRdb's table has in-frame clones only and misses some. There are approximately 150,000 clones in the sample, with 0.96% held by the top ten. To note about this clone: The antigen is not known.

J is TRBJ1-6 and V is TRBV5-1; TRBD1 matches at 8 bases. This receptor was identified in a male donor in good health and CMV-seronegative. Sequencing was done on a sample of PBMCs. The CDR3 region is CASSRTGQYNSPLHF. The CDR3 DNA reads as TGCGCCAGCAGCCGGACAGGGCAATATAATTCACCCCTCCACTTT.